Listed here is a single T cell receptor (beta chain). The germline V gene encodes CDR1 LNHDA and CDR2 SQIVND (reference sequence). Trimming at V came to 10 bases and at J to 4 bases, leaving 8 bases not matched to a gene. CDR3 length: 13 residues. The data originate from a study of shared clonotypes between healthy human individuals. Repertoires were generated with immunoSEQ multiplex PCR, while TCRdb's copy carries only in-frame clones and drops some. The sample has some 690,000 clones; around 90% are singletons. The sample comprised memory CD8+ T cells from PBMCs. As for subset: CD45RO+ cells pooled with CCR7-negative TemRA cells. The sequence derives from a man between 18 and 29 years old in good health. Some clones in this sample may be carry-over from other donors' samples. This chain joins TRBV19 and TRBJ1-1, with 8 bases that match TRBD1. The CDR3 DNA is TGTGCCACCGTGGACAGGGCGGGCACTGAAGCTTTCTTT. This codes for CATVDRAGTEAFF.